The 22 T cell receptor beta chains in this list originate from one sample, sequenced in a study of T cell responses to AZD1222 COVID-19 vaccine. Sequenced by immunoSEQ multiplex PCR; TCRdb stores in-frame clones only, minus some. The sample includes more than 100,000 clones, around 87% of them seen just once. The specimen was peripheral blood, collected on day 0 of AZD1222 vaccination. These receptors originate from an adult in good health.

The V and J genes are TRBV3-1 (or the pseudogene TRBV3-2) and TRBJ2-1; the D is unclear. The CDR3 has 16 amino acids. V was shortened by 5 bases and J by 5 bases, with 19 bases between the two germline ends. Germline V CDR1 and CDR2: LGHDT, YNNKEL (reference sequence). The CDR3 DNA reads as TGTGCCAGCAGCAAGATGTCTCCCCATTCCGACAATGAGCAGTTCTTC. Translation gives CASSKMSPHSDNEQFF.

This chain links TRBV14 with TRBJ2-7; 15 nucleotides agree with TRBD2. From germline, CDR1 is SGHDN and CDR2 FVKESK. The CDR3 is 20 residues long. V dropped 2 bases and J dropped 0; count of bases not matched to a gene: 11. The CDR3 here is CASSQTPGLAGGASSYEQYF. The CDR3 coding sequence is TGTGCCAGCAGCCAAACCCCGGGACTAGCGGGGGGCGCCAGCTCCTACGAGCAGTACTTC.

The chain has TRBV5-4 and TRBJ2-3; D gene unclear. CDR3 size: 14 residues. V lost 0 bases, J lost 6 bases, and 11 bases lay in between. Per the germline V gene, CDR1 is SGHNT and CDR2 is YYREEE (reference sequence). DNA of the CDR3: TGTGCCAGCAGCTTGGGGGGTGTGACGGATACGCAGTATTTT. This sequence encodes CASSLGGVTDTQYF.

The rearrangement joins TRBV27 to TRBJ1-5; TRBD1 might be the D (6 bases). Trimming shortened V by 8 bases and J by 7 bases, and 27 bases separated the two germline ends. The germline gives CDR1 MNHEY, CDR2 SMNVEV (reference sequence). The CDR3 has 17 amino acids. The chain's CDR3 is CASGPLMAGVVSQPQHF. CDR3 in DNA: TGTGCCAGCGGACCCCTCATGGCAGGGGTAGTTTCCCAGCCCCAGCATTTT.

The chain links TRBV5-4 to TRBJ1-4, with no clear D. Per germline, CDR1 SGHNT and CDR2 YYREEE (reference sequence). V was pared by 0 bases and J by 8 bases, with 14 bases between. The CDR3 consists of 15 residues. The CDR3 is CASSLAPDKLEKLFF. The CDR3 nucleotides read TGTGCCAGCAGCTTGGCCCCCGACAAGTTGGAAAAACTGTTTTTT. Variable domain in full (rest from reference TRBV5-4 and TRBJ1-4): ETGVTQSPTHLIKTRGQQVTLRCSSQSGHNTVSWYQQALGQGPQFIFQYYREEENGRGNFPPRFSGLQFPNYSSELNVNALELDDSALYLCASSLAPDKLEKLFFGSGTQLSVL.

The chain employs TRBV27 and TRBJ1-5; D is possibly TRBD1 (6 bases). V was shortened by 5 bases and J by 6 bases, with 17 bases between the two germline ends. Germline-derived CDR1 and CDR2 are MNHEY and SMNVEV (reference sequence). The length of the CDR3 is 15 residues. The CDR3 DNA follows: TGTGCCAGCAGTCCCGGGGGCAATCTCGGTCAGCCCCAGCATTTT. Translating gives CASSPGGNLGQPQHF.

Here the CDR3 reads CASSLPLGVRSYEQYF. The DNA for the CDR3 is TGTGCCAGCAGCCTCCCGTTAGGGGTGCGGTCCTACGAGCAGTACTTC. The chain is built from TRBV5-8 and TRBJ2-7, with TRBD1 as a possible D gene (5 bases). This CDR3 is 16 amino acids long. Germline CDR1 and CDR2: SGHTS and YDEGEE. The ends were cut back, 4 bases at V and 1 base at J, with 18 bases in the middle. Supplemented by reference TRBV5-8 and TRBJ2-7, the full variable domain reads EAGVTQSPTHLIKTRGQQATLRCSPISGHTSVYWYQQALGLGLQFLLWYDEGEERNRGNFPPRFSGRQFPNYSSELNVNALELEDSALYLCASSLPLGVRSYEQYFGPGTRLTVT.

V and J are TRBV10-2 and TRBJ2-1, with 9 positions matching TRBD2. Trimming removed 7 bases from V and 4 bases from J; junction bases left unmatched: 5. Germline assignment: CDR1 WSHSY and CDR2 SAAADI. CDR3 length: 14 residues. In nucleotides, the CDR3 is TGCGCCAGCAATGCGGGGGGGCCTTACAATGAGCAGTTCTTC. Its protein product is CASNAGGPYNEQFF.

This clone was seen a single time. The CDR3 sequence: CASSLAGAGSETQYF. CDR3 bases: TGTGCCAGCAGCTTAGCGGGGGCAGGGTCAGAGACCCAGTACTTC. The chain couples TRBV7-2 to TRBJ2-5, with a weak D call TRBD1 (6 bases). Germline V gene sequence: CDR1 SGHTA, CDR2 FQGNSA. V dropped 0 bases and J dropped 4 bases, with 12 bases sitting between them. There are 15 residues in the CDR3.

The gene calls are TRBV11-2 and TRBJ2-7; 10 bases align to TRBD1. With 4 bases clipped from V and 5 bases from J, the junction kept 14 bases outside the gene matches. CDR1 and CDR2 (germline): SGHAT, FQNNGV. The CDR3 extends over 17 amino acids. The CDR3 loop reads CASSSSGPGQGIHEQYF. The CDR3 coding sequence is TGTGCCAGCAGCTCCTCAGGCCCGGGACAGGGGATCCACGAGCAGTACTTC. Using reference TRBV11-2 and TRBJ2-7 for the parts outside the CDR3, the full variable domain is EAGVAQSPRYKIIEKRQSVAFWCNPISGHATLYWYQQILGQGPKLLIQFQNNGVVDDSQLPKDRFSAERLKGVDSTLKIQPAKLEDSAVYLCASSSSGPGQGIHEQYFGPGTRLTVT.

The V call is TRBV19, the J call TRBJ1-3, with 9 bases fitting TRBD1. Germline V CDR1 and CDR2: LNHDA, SQIVND (reference sequence). The length of the CDR3 is 17 residues. After removal of 7 bases from V and 4 bases from J, the junction contained 14 bases not matched to a gene. The CDR3 bases are TGTGCCAGTACTCCGACAGGGGGTTTGGAATACGGAAACACCATATATTTT. It codes for CASTPTGGLEYGNTIYF.

The chain carries TRBV4-3 and TRBJ1-5; D ambiguous. The germline V gene encodes CDR1 LGHNA and CDR2 YSLEER. The V end lost 0 bases, the J end lost 7 bases, and 7 bases lay between the germline ends. The CDR3 contains 13 residues. Written as DNA, the CDR3 is TGCGCCAGCAGCCAAGAGGTGGGCCAGCCCCAGCATTTT. Translated: CASSQEVGQPQHF.

The V and J genes are TRBV6-5 and TRBJ1-2; TRBD1 is a possible D gene (5 bases). The CDR3 runs to 16 residues. V gave up 4 bases and J gave up 1 base, with 16 bases separating them. The germline gives CDR1 MNHEY, CDR2 SVGAGI. The CDR3 DNA reads TGTGCCAGCAGTTTGGGGGGACCCCAACTTAACTATGGCTACACCTTC. The encoded protein is CASSLGGPQLNYGYTF.

The rearrangement links TRBV2 to TRBJ2-7; D gene uncertain. The germline V gene encodes CDR1 SNHLY and CDR2 FYNNEI. Trimming pared 8 bases from V and 0 bases from J, leaving 11 bases between. The length of the CDR3 is 13 residues. DNA for the CDR3: TGTGCCAGCTTTACATTGAGCTCCTACGAGCAGTACTTC. Its translation: CASFTLSSYEQYF.

This rearrangement joins TRBV19 to TRBJ1-3; a weak D match, TRBD1 (5 bases). The CDR3 is 13 amino acids. Germline lookup yields CDR1 LNHDA and CDR2 SQIVND (reference sequence). Trimming pared 5 bases from V and 5 bases from J, leaving 10 bases between. The CDR3 region is CASSPDRRNTIYF. DNA of the CDR3: TGTGCCAGTAGTCCCGACAGAAGAAACACCATATATTTT.

V gene TRBV7-2 combines with J gene TRBJ1-2; TRBD1 aligns across 10 bases. Germline trimming cut 5 bases from V and 7 bases from J; bases unmatched to any gene: 4. CDR1 is SGHTA and CDR2 is FQGNSA in the germline V gene. This CDR3 is built from 13 residues. CDR3 in DNA: TGTGCCAGCAGCCTTGGGACAGGGGTTGGCTACACCTTC. It specifies CASSLGTGVGYTF.

The chain joins TRBV10-1 to TRBJ2-1, with 7 bases aligning to TRBD1. CDR1 is WNHNN, CDR2 SYGVQD, per germline (reference sequence). This CDR3 contains 14 residues. The V and J ends lost 8 bases and 3 bases, in that order; junction bases with no gene match: 7. CDR3 amino acids: CASGRTGHYNEQFF. The CDR3 DNA reads as TGCGCCAGCGGTCGGACAGGCCACTACAATGAGCAGTTCTTC.

The chain is built from TRBV5-1 and TRBJ2-3, with D perhaps matching TRBD1 or TRBD2 (6 bases each). Germline CDR1 is SGHRS and CDR2 is YFSETQ. The V end was cut by 0 bases, the J end by 1 base, with 9 bases between. There are 15 residues in the CDR3. CDR3 protein: CASSLGGARTDTQYF. The CDR3 nucleotides read TGCGCCAGCAGCTTGGGGGGGGCCCGCACAGATACGCAGTATTTT.

The chain couples TRBV5-6 to TRBJ2-5; the D is unclear. Germline assignment: CDR1 SGHDT and CDR2 YYEEEE. Between the trimmed V and J ends, which lost 3 bases and 6 bases, there was a span of 6 bases. The CDR3 is made up of 11 amino acids. The CDR3 is CASSYVKTQYF. DNA for the CDR3: TGTGCCAGCAGCTATGTCAAGACCCAGTACTTC.

The chain links TRBV5-1 to TRBJ1-2; tentatively, D is TRBD1 (5 bases). The CDR3 covers 14 residues. Trimming cost V 0 bases and J 2 bases, with 8 bases left between them. Germline loops: CDR1 SGHRS, CDR2 YFSETQ. The CDR3: CASSLAGTNYGYTF. CDR3 bases: TGCGCCAGCAGCTTGGCCGGGACCAACTATGGCTACACCTTC.

This clone appeared a single time. This rearrangement joins TRBV7-9 to TRBJ2-7; 7 bases map to TRBD1. V lost 5 bases, J lost 2 bases, and 6 bases stayed unmatched. Germline lookup yields CDR1 SEHNR and CDR2 FQNEAQ (reference sequence). The CDR3 sequence is 14 residues long. The CDR3: CASSLWDRAYEQYF. DNA of the CDR3: TGTGCCAGCAGCCTCTGGGACAGAGCCTACGAGCAGTACTTC.

The count of this clone is one. The chain joins TRBV29-1 to TRBJ2-1; 9 positions match TRBD2. From germline, CDR1 is SQVTM and CDR2 ANQGSEA. Germline trimming cut 6 bases from V and 5 bases from J; bases unmatched to any gene: 8. CDR3 size: 14 residues. CDR3 in DNA: TGCAGCGTCGCGGGGGGGACACCAAACAATGAGCAGTTCTTC. This codes for CSVAGGTPNNEQFF.